These 17 T cell receptor beta chains were all obtained from the same sample, sequenced in a study of blood T cells in healthy people across ages. A second about 7 to 11 cycle PCR used barcoded and J-beta primers. TCRdb itself ran the 5' RACE reads through MiXCR, one entry per CDR3 protein. The sample lists under 2 million distinct CDR3 sequences; 30% to 35% were seen once. The sample taken for sequencing was blood. These receptors originate from a woman aged 25 to 39 in good health.

This clonotype has just a few counts. The V gene is TRBV6-5, the J gene TRBJ2-1; D possibly corresponds to TRBD2 (6 bases). The CDR3 is 14 amino acids. The germline V and J ends were trimmed by 8 bases and 3 bases, with 14 bases remaining between them. Germline V lookup: CDR1 MNHEY, CDR2 SVGAGI. The CDR3 protein is CASGDLGVYNEQFF. The CDR3 DNA is TGTGCCAGCGGGGACTTGGGGGTCTACAATGAGCAGTTCTTC.

This chain links TRBV7-9 with TRBJ2-1, with D perhaps assigned TRBD1 or TRBD2 (5 bases each). The length of the CDR3 is 15 residues. CDR1 is SEHNR, CDR2 FQNEAQ, per germline (reference sequence). Trimming left V 1 base short and J 9 bases short, with 16 bases between. In DNA, the CDR3 is TGTGCCAGCAGCTTAGTACGGGACCCCTCCCGTGAGCAGTTCTTC. Translation gives CASSLVRDPSREQFF.

The chain joins TRBV20-1 to TRBJ2-2; a possible D gene is TRBD1 (6 bases). V lost 3 bases to trimming and J lost 1 base, with 9 bases between them. This CDR3 comprises 14 residues. CDR1 is DFQATT, CDR2 SNEGSKA, per germline (reference sequence). The CDR3 loop is CSARNRENTGELFF. CDR3 DNA: TGCAGTGCTAGGAACAGGGAGAACACCGGGGAGCTGTTTTTT.

This clonotype was found a few times. This chain joins TRBV6-4 and TRBJ2-3, with TRBD2 matching 7 bases. V trimming: 0 bases; J trimming: 3 bases; junction bases outside the gene matches: 3. CDR1 MRHNA and CDR2 SNTAGT come from the germline V gene. There are 15 residues in the CDR3. The CDR3 DNA follows: TGTGCCAGCAGTGACTCAATACTAGCGACAGATACGCAGTATTTT. As protein: CASSDSILATDTQYF.

About this clonotype itself: A much larger clone sits a single nucleotide away, making a read error possible. The chain recombines TRBV4-1 with TRBJ1-2; D is unresolved. From germline, CDR1 is MGHRA and CDR2 YSYEKL. The CDR3 totals 12 residues. The DNA for the CDR3 is TGCGCCAGCAACCAAGGGTCCGGTGGCTACACCTTC. Translating gives CASNQGSGGYTF.

The chain has TRBV20-1 and TRBJ2-5; 8 bases agree with TRBD1. Germline trimming cut 2 bases from V and 5 bases from J; bases unmatched to any gene: 10. The length of the CDR3 is 15 residues. The germline V gene has CDR1 DFQATT and CDR2 SNEGSKA (reference sequence). The CDR3 region is CSARSVDRGGETQYF. The CDR3 DNA is TGCAGTGCTAGATCCGTAGACAGGGGAGGCGAGACCCAGTACTTC.

This clonotype turned up a few times. The chain combines TRBV12-3 or TRBV12-4 with TRBJ2-3; 12 bases are a match to TRBD1. This CDR3 has 16 amino acids. V lost 6 bases, J lost 4 bases, and 8 bases stayed unmatched. CDR3 sequence (DNA): TGTGCCAGCAGCCGGGGGACAGGGGGCTTATCAGATACGCAGTATTTT. This translates into CASSRGTGGLSDTQYF.

The V gene is TRBV13, the J gene TRBJ2-2, with TRBD2 matching over 12 bases. Unmatched junction bases numbered 6, after V lost 0 bases and J lost 4 bases. CDR1 and CDR2 from the germline V gene are PRHDT and FYEKMQ (reference sequence). The CDR3 is 18 amino acids. The CDR3 spells CASSLGLASGRATGELFF. The CDR3 nucleotides are TGTGCCAGCAGCTTAGGCCTGGCTAGCGGGAGGGCCACCGGGGAGCTGTTTTTT.

The V gene is TRBV6-2 or TRBV6-3, the J gene TRBJ1-5; 11 bases are a match to TRBD1. Per germline, CDR1 MNHEY and CDR2 SVGEGT. V lost 6 bases to trimming and J lost 1 base; unmatched junction nucleotides: 11. CDR3 length: 18 amino acids. The CDR3 region has the DNA TGTGCCAGCAGCCCAAGGACAGGGGGCGGGCTGAGCAATCAGCCCCAGCATTTT. Protein sequence: CASSPRTGGGLSNQPQHF.

This clonotype was recorded a few times. The gene calls are TRBV18 and TRBJ2-3; D remains unclear. Germline V gene sequence: CDR1 KGHSH, CDR2 LQKENI. This CDR3 spans 15 amino acids. V lost 3 bases and J 2 bases, leaving 12 bases between the germline ends. CDR3 nucleotide sequence: TGTGCCAGCTCACCCGGACCTAGACCCACAGATACGCAGTATTTT. It specifies CASSPGPRPTDTQYF.

This clonotype was observed a few times. The chain combines TRBV7-9 with TRBJ2-1; TRBD2 agrees at 8 bases. Per germline, CDR1 SEHNR and CDR2 FQNEAQ (reference sequence). This CDR3 is 16 amino acids long. The V and J ends lost 7 bases and 7 bases, in that order; junction bases with no gene match: 15. This CDR3 reads CASIPGIAGFSNEQFF. The CDR3 bases are TGTGCCAGCATACCGGGAATAGCGGGATTTAGTAATGAGCAGTTCTTC.

This sequence joins TRBV5-1 and TRBJ2-2; D is uncertain. CDR1 and CDR2 from the germline V gene are SGHRS and YFSETQ. V was trimmed by 7 bases and J by 3 bases, leaving 16 bases between them. This CDR3 comprises 15 residues. The CDR3 loop is CASLQTSGYTGELFF. Written as DNA, the CDR3 is TGCGCCAGCCTCCAAACCTCTGGGTACACCGGGGAGCTGTTTTTT. Complete variable domain (other parts from reference TRBV5-1 and TRBJ2-2): KAGVTQTPRYLIKTRGQQVTLSCSPISGHRSVSWYQQTPGQGLQFLFEYFSETQRNKGNFPGRFSGRQFSNSRSEMNVSTLELGDSALYLCASLQTSGYTGELFFGEGSRLTVL.

This clonotype was observed a few times. J is TRBJ1-4 and V is TRBV12-3 or TRBV12-4; 10 bases are shared with TRBD1. The CDR3 runs to 15 residues. The junction had 8 bases not matched to a gene; V was cut back by 5 bases and J by 8 bases. The CDR3 DNA reads as TGTGCCAGCAGTAGACAGGGGGCGGAAAGAGAAAAACTGTTTTTT. Its protein is CASSRQGAEREKLFF.

The CDR3 DNA reads TGTGCCAGCAGTAGGGCAGCCTGGGAGCCCCAGCATTTT. It specifies CASSRAAWEPQHF. The rearrangement uses TRBV6-5 and TRBJ1-5; D unresolved. The CDR3 runs to 13 residues. The germline gives CDR1 MNHEY, CDR2 SVGAGI. Trimming shortened V by 5 bases and J by 8 bases, and 13 bases separated the two germline ends.

This clonotype was seen a handful of times. The CDR3 region has the DNA TGCAGTGCTAGAGATAAAGACGGATACACCGGGGAGCTGTTTTTT. Amino acids: CSARDKDGYTGELFF. The V and J genes are TRBV20-1 and TRBJ2-2; unclear D gene. The CDR3 sequence is 15 residues long. Looked up from germline, CDR1 is DFQATT and CDR2 is SNEGSKA (reference sequence). The V and J ends lost 0 bases and 3 bases respectively, with 11 bases between them.

This chain joins TRBV6-6 and TRBJ1-2; TRBD1 is a possible D gene (6 bases). The CDR3 runs 12 residues. Germline V gene sequence: CDR1 MNHNY, CDR2 SVGAGI (reference sequence). V gave up 2 bases and J gave up 8 bases, with 9 bases separating them. The CDR3 nucleotides are TGTGCCAGCAGTTACCGGACAGACGGCTACACCTTC. Its translation is CASSYRTDGYTF.

This clonotype was observed a few times. The V and J genes are TRBV28 and TRBJ1-2, with D possibly matching TRBD1 (6 bases). Germline values: CDR1 MDHEN, CDR2 SYDVKM. This CDR3 is built from 12 residues. V was shortened by 8 bases and J by 8 bases, with 15 bases between the two germline ends. The CDR3 protein is CASGYRGRGYTF. Written as DNA, the CDR3 is TGTGCCAGCGGCTACCGGGGGCGAGGCTACACCTTC.